This TCR beta chain was identified during a study of high-grade serous ovarian cancer treatment subgroups. The study, taken as a whole, reports: TCR clonal relatedness correlated positively with neoantigen level.

V shed 4 bases and J shed 2 bases, with 16 bases lying between them. There are 16 residues in the CDR3. CDR1 is SGHVS and CDR2 is FNYEAQ in the germline V gene. Details on this clone: Antigen specificity is unknown.

Tumor tissue was taken before any definitive surgery or chemotherapy was given. Assay used: immunoSEQ multiplex PCR; TCRdb lists only in-frame clones, some missing. This sample has some 20,000 clones; about 68% occur once, and the top ten carry roughly 6.1%. The source is a human donor with high-grade serous ovarian cancer. The specimen was tumor tissue. V is TRBV7-6 and J is TRBJ2-3; tentatively, D is TRBD2 (6 bases). Here the CDR3 DNA reads TGTGCCAGCAGCTCGTGGCGGGAACCTGACACAGATACGCAGTATTTT. Its translation is CASSSWREPDTDTQYF.